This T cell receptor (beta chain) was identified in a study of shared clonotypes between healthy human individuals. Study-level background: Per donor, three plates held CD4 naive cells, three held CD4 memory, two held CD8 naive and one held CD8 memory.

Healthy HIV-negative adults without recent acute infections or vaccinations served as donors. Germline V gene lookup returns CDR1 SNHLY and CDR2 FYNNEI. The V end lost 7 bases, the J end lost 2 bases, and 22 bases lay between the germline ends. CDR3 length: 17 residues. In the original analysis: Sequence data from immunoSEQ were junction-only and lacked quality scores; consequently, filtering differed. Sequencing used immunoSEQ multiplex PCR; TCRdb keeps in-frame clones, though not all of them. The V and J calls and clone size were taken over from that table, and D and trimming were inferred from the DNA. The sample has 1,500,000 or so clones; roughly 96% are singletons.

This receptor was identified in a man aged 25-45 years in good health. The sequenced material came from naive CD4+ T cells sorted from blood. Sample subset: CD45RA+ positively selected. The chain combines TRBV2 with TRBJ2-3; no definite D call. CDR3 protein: CASKVSVRSFSTDTQYF. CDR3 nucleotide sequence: TGTGCCAGCAAGGTGTCGGTAAGGAGTTTCTCCACAGATACGCAGTATTTT.